Here is one TCR beta chain with its context. Its antigen is undetermined. CD8+ and CD4+ T cells taken from blood had their TCR beta sequenced. In contrast to the negatively isolated CD8+ and CD4+ T cells, TEMRA cells were FACS-enriched. The data were obtained in a study of CD8 T cells in Susac syndrome. Random hexamers were used to reverse transcribe an amount of roughly 0.5 to 1 ug RNA. Amplification of the TCR beta CDR3 was carried out by immunoSEQ multiplex PCR, which spanned a total of 54 Vbeta and 13 Jbeta segments. TCRdb independently ran MiXCR on the immunoSEQ multiplex PCR reads; one entry per CDR3 protein. The data hold 150,000 to 200,000 distinct CDR3 sequences, with 85% to 95% observed a single time. Whole-study results and caveats: TCR sequencing and HLA analysis covered a relatively small number of individuals.

The sequenced sample was CD4+ T cells from PBMCs. This receptor was identified in a human donor with Susac syndrome.

The CDR3 DNA follows: TGTGCCAGCAGTTCCGGTCAAGAGACCCAGTACTTC. Its protein product is CASSSGQETQYF. The chain carries TRBV12-3 or TRBV12-4 and TRBJ2-5, with D uncertain. This CDR3 has 12 residues. The ends were cut back, 4 bases at V and 2 bases at J, with 5 bases in the middle.